A single TCR beta chain is shown here with its context. Antigen specificity is unknown. Germline V gene data show CDR1 as SGHVS and CDR2 as FQNEAQ. The CDR3 totals 15 residues. J gave up 6 bases and V 1 base, and 3 bases lay outside the gene matches. Using its own MiXCR run on the 5' RACE reads, TCRdb lists one record per CDR3 protein. Of about 5,900 distinct CDR3 sequences in the sample, approximately 70% were seen once. Study findings and constraints: Tumor memory CD4+ T cell TCR gene usage clustered with blood and lymph node memory CD4+ cells and lymph node naive CD4+ cells.

This clonotype originated in a female donor with breast cancer. This sequence joins TRBV7-8 and TRBJ2-1; 10 nucleotides align to TRBD2. The sample consisted of memory CD4+ T cells sorted from a lymph node. Regarding subset: memory CD4+ T cells, CD4+CD45RO+CD25-. This CDR3 reads CASSLDSGGLNEQFF. CDR3 DNA sequence: TGTGCCAGCAGCTTAGATAGCGGGGGGCTCAATGAGCAGTTCTTC. The full variable domain, its missing parts supplied by reference TRBV7-8 and TRBJ2-1, is GAGVSQSPRYKVAKRGQDVALRCDPISGHVSLFWYQQALGQGPEFLTYFQNEAQLDKSGLPSDRFFAERPEGSVSTLKIQRTQQEDSAVYLCASSLDSGGLNEQFFGPGTRLTVL.